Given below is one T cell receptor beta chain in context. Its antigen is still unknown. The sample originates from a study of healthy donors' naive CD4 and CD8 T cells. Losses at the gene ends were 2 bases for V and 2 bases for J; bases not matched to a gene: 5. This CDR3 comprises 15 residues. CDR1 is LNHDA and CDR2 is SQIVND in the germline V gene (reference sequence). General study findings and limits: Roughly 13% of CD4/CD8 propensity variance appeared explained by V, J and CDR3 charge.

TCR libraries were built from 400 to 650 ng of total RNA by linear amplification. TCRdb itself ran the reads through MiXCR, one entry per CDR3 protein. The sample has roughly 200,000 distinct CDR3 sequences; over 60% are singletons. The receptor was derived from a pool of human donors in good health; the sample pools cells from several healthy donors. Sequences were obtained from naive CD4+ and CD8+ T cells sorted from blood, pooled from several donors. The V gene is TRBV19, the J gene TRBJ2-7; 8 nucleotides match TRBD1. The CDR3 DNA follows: TGTGCCAGTAGTATACCGGGACAGGTGACCTACGAGCAGTACTTC. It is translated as CASSIPGQVTYEQYF.